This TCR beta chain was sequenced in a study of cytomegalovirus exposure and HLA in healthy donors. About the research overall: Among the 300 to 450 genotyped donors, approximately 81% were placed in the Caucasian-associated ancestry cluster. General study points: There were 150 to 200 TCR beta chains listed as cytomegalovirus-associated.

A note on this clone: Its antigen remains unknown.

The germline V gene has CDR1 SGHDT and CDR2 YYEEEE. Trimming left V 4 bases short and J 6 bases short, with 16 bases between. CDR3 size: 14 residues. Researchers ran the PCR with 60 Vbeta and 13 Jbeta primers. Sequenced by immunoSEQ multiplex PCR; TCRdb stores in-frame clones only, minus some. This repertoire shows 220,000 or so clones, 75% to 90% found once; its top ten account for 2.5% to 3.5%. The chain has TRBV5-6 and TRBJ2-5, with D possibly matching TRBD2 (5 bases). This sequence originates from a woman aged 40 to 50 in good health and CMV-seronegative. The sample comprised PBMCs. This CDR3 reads CASSPGLLPKTQYF. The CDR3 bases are TGTGCCAGCAGCCCCGGACTCCTTCCCAAGACCCAGTACTTC.